The clone carrying this TCR beta chain was counted a few times. Its matching antigen is unknown. The data were taken from a study of PD-1 blockade in classical Hodgkin lymphoma. Study-wide results and limits: At C4D1, TCR diversity had climbed significantly for CD4+ cells, though not for CD8+ cells. Reported baseline diversity: healthy donors highest, relapsed/refractory patients lowest.

Specified time point: cycle 4 day 1 (C4D1), after around six weeks of nivolumab. No patient escaped relapse after autologous stem cell transplantation, and brentuximab vedotin exposure varied. Sequencing was performed with immunoSEQ multiplex PCR; in TCRdb, only in-frame clones are kept and a portion is missing. The data hold more than 20,000 clones, with 60% to 75% observed a single time. CDR3 length: 13 amino acids. Germline V gene lookup returns CDR1 SGHTA and CDR2 FQGTGA. V gave up 6 bases and J gave up 2 bases, with 10 bases separating them. J is TRBJ1-1 and V is TRBV7-3; D gene unclear. The clonotype originates from a human donor with classical Hodgkin lymphoma. This sample comprised peripheral blood mononuclear cells (PBMCs), obtained before the fourth cycle of nivolumab. CDR3 loop: CASSPTVNTEAFF. CDR3 DNA sequence: TGTGCCAGCAGTCCAACAGTTAACACTGAAGCTTTCTTT.